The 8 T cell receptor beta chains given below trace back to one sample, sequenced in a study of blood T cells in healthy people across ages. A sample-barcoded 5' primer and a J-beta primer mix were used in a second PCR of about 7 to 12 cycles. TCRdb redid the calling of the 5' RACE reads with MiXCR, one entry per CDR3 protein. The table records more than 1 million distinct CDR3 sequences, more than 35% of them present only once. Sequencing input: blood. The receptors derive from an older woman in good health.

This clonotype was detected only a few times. CDR3 sequence reads: CASSPGQSPNQPQHF. Here the CDR3 DNA reads TGTGCCAGCAGTCCCGGCCAGTCCCCCAATCAGCCCCAGCATTTT. The genes are TRBV7-2 and TRBJ1-5; no clear D. CDR3 length: 15 residues. The V end was cut by 6 bases, the J end by 3 bases, with 15 bases between. The germline CDR1 and CDR2 sequences are SGHTA and FQGNSA. The full variable domain, completed using reference TRBV7-2 and TRBJ1-5, is GAGVSQSPSNKVTEKGKDVELRCDPISGHTALYWYRQSLGQGLEFLIYFQGNSAPDKSGLPSDRFSAERTGGSVSTLTIQRTQQEDSAVYLCASSPGQSPNQPQHFGDGTRLSIL.

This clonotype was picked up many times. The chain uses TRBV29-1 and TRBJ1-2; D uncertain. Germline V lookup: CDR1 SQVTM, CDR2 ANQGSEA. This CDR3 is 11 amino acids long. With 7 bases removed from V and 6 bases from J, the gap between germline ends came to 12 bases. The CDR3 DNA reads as TGCAGCGATCGACAAGGCGATGGCTACACCTTC. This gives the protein CSDRQGDGYTF.

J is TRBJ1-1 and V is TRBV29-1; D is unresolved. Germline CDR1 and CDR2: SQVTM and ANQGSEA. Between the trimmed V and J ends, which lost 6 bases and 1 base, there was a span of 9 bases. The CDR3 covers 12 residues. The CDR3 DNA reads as TGCAGCGTCACCCAAGGGAACACTGAAGCTTTCTTT. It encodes CSVTQGNTEAFF.

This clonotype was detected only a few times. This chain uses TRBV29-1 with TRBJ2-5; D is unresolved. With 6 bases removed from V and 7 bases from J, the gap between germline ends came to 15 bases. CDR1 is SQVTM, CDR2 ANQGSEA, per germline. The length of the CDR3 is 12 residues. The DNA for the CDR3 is TGCAGCGTCGTAACTACGCCGGGGACCCAGTACTTC. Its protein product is CSVVTTPGTQYF.

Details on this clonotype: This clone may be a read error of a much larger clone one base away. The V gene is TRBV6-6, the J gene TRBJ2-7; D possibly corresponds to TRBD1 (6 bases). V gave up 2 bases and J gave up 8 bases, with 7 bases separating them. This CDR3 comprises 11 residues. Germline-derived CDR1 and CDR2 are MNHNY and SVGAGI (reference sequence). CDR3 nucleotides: TGTGCCAGCAGTTACGGGGGCCAGCAGTACTTC. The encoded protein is CASSYGGQQYF.

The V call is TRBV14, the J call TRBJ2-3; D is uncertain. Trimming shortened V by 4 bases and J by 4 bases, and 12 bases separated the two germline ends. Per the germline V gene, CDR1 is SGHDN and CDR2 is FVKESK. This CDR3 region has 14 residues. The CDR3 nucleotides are TGTGCCAGCAGCCGTGGACCAGCAGCAGATACGCAGTATTTT. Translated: CASSRGPAADTQYF.

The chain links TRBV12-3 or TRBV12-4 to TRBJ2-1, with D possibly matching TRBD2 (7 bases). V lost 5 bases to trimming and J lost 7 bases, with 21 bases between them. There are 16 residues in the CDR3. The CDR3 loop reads CASSPQRDILWNEQFF. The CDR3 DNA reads TGTGCCAGCAGTCCACAGCGGGACATTCTTTGGAATGAGCAGTTCTTC.

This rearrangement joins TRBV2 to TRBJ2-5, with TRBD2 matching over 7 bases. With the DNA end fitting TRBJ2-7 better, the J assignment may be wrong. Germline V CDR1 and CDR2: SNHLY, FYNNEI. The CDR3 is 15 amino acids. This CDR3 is CASSEGGTAYYEQYF. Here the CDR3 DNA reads TGTGCCAGCAGTGAGGGGGGGACCGCGTACTACGAGCAGTACTTC.